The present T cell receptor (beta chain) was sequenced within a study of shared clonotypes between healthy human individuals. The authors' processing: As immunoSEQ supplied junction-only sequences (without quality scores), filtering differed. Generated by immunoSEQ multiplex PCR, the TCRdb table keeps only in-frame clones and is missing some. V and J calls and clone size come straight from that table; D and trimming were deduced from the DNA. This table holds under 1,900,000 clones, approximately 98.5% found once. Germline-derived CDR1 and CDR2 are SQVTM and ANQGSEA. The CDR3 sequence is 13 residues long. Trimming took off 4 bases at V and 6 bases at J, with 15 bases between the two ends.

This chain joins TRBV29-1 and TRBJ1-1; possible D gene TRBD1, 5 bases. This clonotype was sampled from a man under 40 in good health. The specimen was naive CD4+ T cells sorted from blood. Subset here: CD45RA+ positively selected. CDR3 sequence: CSVGSGRNAEAFF. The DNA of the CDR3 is TGCAGCGTTGGGTCAGGGAGGAATGCTGAAGCTTTCTTT.